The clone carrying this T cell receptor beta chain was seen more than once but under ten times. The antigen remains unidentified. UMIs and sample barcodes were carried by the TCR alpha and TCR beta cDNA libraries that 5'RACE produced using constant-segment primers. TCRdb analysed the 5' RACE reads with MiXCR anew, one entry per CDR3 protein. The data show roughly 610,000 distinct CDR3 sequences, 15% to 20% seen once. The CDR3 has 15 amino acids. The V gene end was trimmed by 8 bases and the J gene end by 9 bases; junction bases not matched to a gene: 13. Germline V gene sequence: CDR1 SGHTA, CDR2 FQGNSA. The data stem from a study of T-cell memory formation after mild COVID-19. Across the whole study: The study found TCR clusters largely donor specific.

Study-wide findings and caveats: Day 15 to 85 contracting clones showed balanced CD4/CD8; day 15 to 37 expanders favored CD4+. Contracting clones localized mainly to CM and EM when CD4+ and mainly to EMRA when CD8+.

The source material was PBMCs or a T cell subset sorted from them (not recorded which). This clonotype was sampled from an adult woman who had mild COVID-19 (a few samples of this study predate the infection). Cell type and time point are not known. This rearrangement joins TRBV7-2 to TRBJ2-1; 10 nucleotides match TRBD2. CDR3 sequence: CASAVALAGAAEQFF. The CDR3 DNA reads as TGTGCCAGCGCGGTTGCGCTAGCGGGAGCGGCTGAGCAGTTCTTC. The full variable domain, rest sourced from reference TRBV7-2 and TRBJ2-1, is GAGVSQSPSNKVTEKGKDVELRCDPISGHTALYWYRQSLGQGLEFLIYFQGNSAPDKSGLPSDRFSAERTGGSVSTLTIQRTQQEDSAVYLCASAVALAGAAEQFFGPGTRLTVL.